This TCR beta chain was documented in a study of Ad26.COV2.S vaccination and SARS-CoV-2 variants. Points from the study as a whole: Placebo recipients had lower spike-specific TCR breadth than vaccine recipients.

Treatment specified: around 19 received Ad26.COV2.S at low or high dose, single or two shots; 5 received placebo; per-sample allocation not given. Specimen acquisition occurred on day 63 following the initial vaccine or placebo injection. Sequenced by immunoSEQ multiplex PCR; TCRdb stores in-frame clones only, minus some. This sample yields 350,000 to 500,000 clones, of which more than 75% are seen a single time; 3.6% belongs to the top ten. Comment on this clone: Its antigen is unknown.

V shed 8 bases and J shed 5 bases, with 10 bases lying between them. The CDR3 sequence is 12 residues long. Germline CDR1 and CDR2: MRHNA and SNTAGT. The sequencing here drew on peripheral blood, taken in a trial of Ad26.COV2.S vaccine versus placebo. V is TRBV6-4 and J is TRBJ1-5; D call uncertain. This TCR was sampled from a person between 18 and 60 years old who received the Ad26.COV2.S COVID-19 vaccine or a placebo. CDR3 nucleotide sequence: TGTGCCAGCCCTGCCGGGGATCAGCCCCAGCATTTT. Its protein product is CASPAGDQPQHF.